This passage covers 7 T cell receptor beta chains from one sample sequenced in a study of regulatory T cells in long-lasting Graves disease. In building TCR beta libraries, iRepertoire HTBI primers were used together with Arm-PCR of CDR3 regions. TCRdb independently ran MiXCR on the multiplex PCR reads; one entry per CDR3 protein. The repertoire holds some 370,000 distinct CDR3 sequences, with roughly 24% as singletons. Documented time point: persistent/refractory GD, antithyroid drugs over 5 years with positive TRAb. PBMC RNA served as the TCR library source. The sequenced sample was peripheral blood mononuclear cells (PBMCs), obtained when the disease was refractory, from a patient treated with antithyroid drugs. The receptors originated from a woman in her forties with Graves disease.

This clonotype was recorded many times. V is TRBV14 and J is TRBJ2-5, with TRBD2 matching 12 bases. The CDR3 is 18 amino acids. V shed 0 bases, J shed 5 bases, and the junction held 10 bases outside the gene matches. Germline-derived CDR1 and CDR2 are SGHDN and FVKESK. The CDR3 nucleotides are TGTGCCAGCAGCCAAGATGATTCCCCTCTAGCGGGGGGGGAGACCCAGTACTTC. This codes for CASSQDDSPLAGGETQYF.

The chain combines TRBV28 with TRBJ2-7, with 8 nucleotides matching TRBD2. The V gene end was trimmed by 1 base and the J gene end by 2 bases; junction bases not matched to a gene: 1. Germline loops: CDR1 MDHEN, CDR2 SYDVKM. CDR3 length equals 14 residues. For the CDR3, the DNA is TGTGCCAGCAGTTTATCGGGACTAGCCTACGAGCAGTACTTC. It specifies CASSLSGLAYEQYF.

The chain joins TRBV7-9 to TRBJ2-7; weak D call: TRBD1 (5 bases). CDR1 SEHNR and CDR2 FQNEAQ come from the germline V gene (reference sequence). The CDR3 sequence is 15 residues long. Between the trimmed V and J ends, which lost 5 bases and 0 bases, there was a span of 14 bases. CDR3 nucleotides: TGTGCCAGCAGCCGAGAGCCAGACAGCTCCTACGAGCAGTACTTC. Translation gives CASSREPDSSYEQYF.

The chain uses TRBV5-1 and TRBJ2-3; 7 bases map to TRBD1. Trimming removed 0 bases from V and 2 bases from J; junction bases left unmatched: 6. The CDR3 totals 16 residues. Germline lookup yields CDR1 SGHRS and CDR2 YFSETQ. The CDR3 nucleotides read TGCGCCAGCAGCTTGGCCTGGACAGGAAACACAGATACGCAGTATTTT. Protein: CASSLAWTGNTDTQYF.

The chain is built from TRBV5-1 and TRBJ2-7, with 8 nucleotides matching TRBD2. Per germline, CDR1 SGHRS and CDR2 YFSETQ. The CDR3 has 17 amino acids. The V gene end was trimmed by 0 bases and the J gene end by 0 bases; junction bases not matched to a gene: 8. The CDR3 sequence is CASSLESSGYISYEQYF. CDR3 bases: TGCGCCAGCAGCTTGGAGTCTAGCGGGTACATCTCCTACGAGCAGTACTTC.

V usage is TRBV28 and J usage is TRBJ2-3; tentative D call: TRBD1 (5 bases). The V end was cut by 4 bases, the J end by 2 bases, with 13 bases between. This CDR3 has 15 residues. The germline V gene encodes CDR1 MDHEN and CDR2 SYDVKM. The DNA for the CDR3 is TGTGCCAGCAGTTCCTACAGGCAGATCACAGATACGCAGTATTTT. This translates into CASSSYRQITDTQYF.

The J gene is TRBJ1-2, the V gene TRBV19; D is perhaps TRBD1 (5 bases). Trimming shortened V by 5 bases and J by 0 bases, and 16 bases separated the two germline ends. The CDR3 loop spans 16 amino acids. CDR1 is LNHDA, CDR2 SQIVND, per germline (reference sequence). The DNA of the CDR3 is TGTGCCAGTAGTGACCGACAGTTCCAACCTAACTATGGCTACACCTTC. Protein: CASSDRQFQPNYGYTF.